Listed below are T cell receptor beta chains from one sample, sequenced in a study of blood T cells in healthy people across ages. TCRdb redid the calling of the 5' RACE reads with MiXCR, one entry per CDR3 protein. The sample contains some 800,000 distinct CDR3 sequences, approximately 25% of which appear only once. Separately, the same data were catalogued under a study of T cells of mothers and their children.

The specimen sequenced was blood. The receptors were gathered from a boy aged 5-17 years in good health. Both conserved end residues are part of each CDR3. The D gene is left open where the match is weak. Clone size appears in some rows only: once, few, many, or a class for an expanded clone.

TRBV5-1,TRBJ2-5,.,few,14,CASSFEGSGETQYF,TGCGCCAGCAGCTTCGAGGGGTCGGGAGAGACCCAGTACTTC
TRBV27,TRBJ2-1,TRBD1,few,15,CASSLEAGGYGEQFF,TGTGCCAGCAGTTTAGAAGCAGGGGGCTATGGGGAGCAGTTCTTC
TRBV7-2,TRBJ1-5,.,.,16,CASSSTGSYSNQPQHF,TGTGCCAGCAGCTCCACAGGTTCTTATAGCAATCAGCCCCAGCATTTT
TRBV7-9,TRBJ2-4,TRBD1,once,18,CASSPDRGSTLAKNIQYF,TGTGCCAGCAGCCCGGACAGGGGCTCTACCTTAGCCAAAAACATTCAGTACTTC
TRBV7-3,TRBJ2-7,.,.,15,CASSQVGAQRYEQYF,TGTGCCAGCAGCCAAGTGGGGGCCCAGCGCTACGAGCAGTACTTC
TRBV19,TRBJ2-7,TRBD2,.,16,CASSSGTSGGSYEQYF,TGTGCCAGTAGTTCCGGGACTAGCGGGGGCTCCTACGAGCAGTACTTC
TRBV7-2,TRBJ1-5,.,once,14,CAGSPHRVGQPQHF,TGTGCCGGCAGCCCCCACAGGGTGGGGCAGCCCCAGCATTTT
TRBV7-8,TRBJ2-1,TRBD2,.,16,CASSLETSARYNEQFF,TGTGCCAGCAGCTTAGAGACTAGCGCTAGGTACAATGAGCAGTTCTTC
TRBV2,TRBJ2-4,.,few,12,CASSETRALGYF,TGTGCCAGCAGTGAAACGCGGGCATTGGGGTACTTC
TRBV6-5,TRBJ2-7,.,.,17,CASSSAGLSGANREQYF,TGTGCCAGCAGTTCCGCAGGGCTTAGCGGCGCCAATCGCGAGCAGTACTTC
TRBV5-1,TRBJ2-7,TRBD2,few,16,CASSLHTSGDTYEQYF,TGCGCCAGCAGCTTACACACTAGCGGGGACACCTACGAGCAGTACTTC
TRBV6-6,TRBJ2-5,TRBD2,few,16,CASSYSGGRASETQYF,TGTGCCAGCAGTTACTCGGGCGGGAGGGCCTCAGAGACCCAGTACTTC
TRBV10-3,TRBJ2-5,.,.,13,CAISVGGLETQYF,TGTGCCATCAGTGTGGGGGGATTGGAGACCCAGTACTTC
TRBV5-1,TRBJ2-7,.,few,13,CASSPTGLFEQYF,TGCGCCAGCAGCCCTACAGGTCTTTTCGAGCAGTACTTC
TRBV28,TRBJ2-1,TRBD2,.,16,CASSLYTGGNRNEQFF,TGTGCCAGCAGTTTATACACGGGGGGAAATCGCAATGAGCAGTTCTTC
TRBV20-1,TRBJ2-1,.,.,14,CGAREGPRYSEQFF,TGCGGTGCTAGAGAGGGACCTCGATACAGTGAGCAGTTCTTC
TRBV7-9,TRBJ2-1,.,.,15,CASSSLLGEYNEQFF,TGTGCCAGCAGCTCTCTCCTGGGGGAGTACAATGAGCAGTTCTTC
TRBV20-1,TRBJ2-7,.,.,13,CSAQDVSSYEQYF,TGCAGTGCTCAGGACGTTAGCTCCTACGAGCAGTACTTC
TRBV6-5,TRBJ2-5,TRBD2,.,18,CASSYASPGLAGSETQYF,TGTGCCAGCAGTTACGCGTCCCCCGGTCTAGCGGGGTCAGAGACCCAGTACTTC
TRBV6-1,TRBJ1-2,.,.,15,CASSDGRGRSYGYTF,TGTGCCAGCAGTGATGGTAGAGGCCGAAGCTATGGCTACACCTTC
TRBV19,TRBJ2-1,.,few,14,CASSHISSYNEQFF,TGTGCCAGTAGTCACATAAGCTCCTACAATGAGCAGTTCTTC
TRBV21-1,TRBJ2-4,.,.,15,CASSKGTLAKNIQYF,TGTGCCAGCAGCAAAGGGACACTAGCCAAAAACATTCAGTACTTC
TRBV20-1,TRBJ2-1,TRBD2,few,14,CSAGGLAGDNEQFF,TGCAGTGCAGGGGGGCTAGCGGGAGATAATGAGCAGTTCTTC
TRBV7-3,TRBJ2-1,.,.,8,CASSGRRF,TGTGCCAGCAGCGGCCGAAGATTC
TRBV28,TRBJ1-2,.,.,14,CASSSQGQARGYTF,TGTGCCAGCAGTTCCCAGGGGCAGGCTCGGGGCTACACCTTC
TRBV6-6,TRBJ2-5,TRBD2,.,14,CASMGGSLVETQYF,TGTGCCAGCATGGGCGGGAGTTTGGTAGAGACCCAGTACTTC
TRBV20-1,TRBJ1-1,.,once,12,CSSEWRNTEAFF,TGCAGTTCTGAGTGGCGGAACACTGAAGCTTTCTTT
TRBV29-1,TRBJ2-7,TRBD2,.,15,CSVEGVPGLAYEQYF,TGCAGCGTTGAGGGGGTTCCGGGACTAGCATACGAGCAGTACTTC
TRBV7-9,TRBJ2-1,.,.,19,CASSHTGAYTQGRVDEQFF,TGTGCCAGCAGCCACACGGGGGCGTACACACAGGGGAGGGTGGACGAGCAGTTCTTC
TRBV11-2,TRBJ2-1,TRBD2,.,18,CASSLYRGASGTSGMKFF,TGTGCCAGCAGCTTATACCGAGGGGCATCCGGGACTAGCGGGATGAAGTTCTTC
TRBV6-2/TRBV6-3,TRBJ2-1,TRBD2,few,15,CASSYPTSGRNEQFF,TGTGCCAGCAGTTACCCGACTAGCGGGAGAAATGAGCAGTTCTTC